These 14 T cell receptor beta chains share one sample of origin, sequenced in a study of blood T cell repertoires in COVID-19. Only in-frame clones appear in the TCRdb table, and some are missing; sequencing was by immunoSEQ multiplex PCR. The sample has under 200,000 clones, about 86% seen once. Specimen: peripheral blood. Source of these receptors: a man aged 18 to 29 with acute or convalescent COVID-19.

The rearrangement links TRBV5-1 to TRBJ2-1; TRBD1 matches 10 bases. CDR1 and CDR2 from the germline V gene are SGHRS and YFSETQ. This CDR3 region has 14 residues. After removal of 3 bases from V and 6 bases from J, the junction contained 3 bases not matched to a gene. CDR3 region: CASSSRTGGNEQFF. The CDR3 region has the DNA TGCGCCAGCAGCTCCCGGACAGGGGGCAATGAGCAGTTCTTC. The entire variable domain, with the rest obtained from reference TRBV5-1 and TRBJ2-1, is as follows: KAGVTQTPRYLIKTRGQQVTLSCSPISGHRSVSWYQQTPGQGLQFLFEYFSETQRNKGNFPGRFSGRQFSNSRSEMNVSTLELGDSALYLCASSSRTGGNEQFFGPGTRLTVL.

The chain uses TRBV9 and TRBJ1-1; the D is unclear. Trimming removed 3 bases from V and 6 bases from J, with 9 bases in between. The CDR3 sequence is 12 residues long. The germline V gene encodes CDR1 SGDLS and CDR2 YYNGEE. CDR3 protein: CASSAGFSEAFF. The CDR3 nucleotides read TGTGCCAGCAGCGCGGGATTCTCTGAAGCTTTCTTT.

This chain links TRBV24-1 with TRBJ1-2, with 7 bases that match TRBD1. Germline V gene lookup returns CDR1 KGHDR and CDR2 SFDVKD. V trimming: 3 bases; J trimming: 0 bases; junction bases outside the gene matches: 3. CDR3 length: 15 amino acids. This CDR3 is CATSDTGAANYGYTF. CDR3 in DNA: TGTGCCACCAGTGATACAGGGGCAGCTAACTATGGCTACACCTTC.

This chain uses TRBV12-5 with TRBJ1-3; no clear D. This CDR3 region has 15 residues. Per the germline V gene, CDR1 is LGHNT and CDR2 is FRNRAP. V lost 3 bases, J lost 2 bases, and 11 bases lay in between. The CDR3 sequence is CASGFREPTGNTIYF. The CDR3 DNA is TGTGCTAGTGGTTTTCGAGAGCCCACTGGAAACACCATATATTTT.

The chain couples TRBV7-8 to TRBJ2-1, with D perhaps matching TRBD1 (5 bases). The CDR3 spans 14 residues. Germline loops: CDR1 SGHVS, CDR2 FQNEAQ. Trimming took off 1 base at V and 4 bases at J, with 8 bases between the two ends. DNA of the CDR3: TGTGCCAGCAGCTTAGTGCCAGGGTACAATGAGCAGTTCTTC. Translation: CASSLVPGYNEQFF.

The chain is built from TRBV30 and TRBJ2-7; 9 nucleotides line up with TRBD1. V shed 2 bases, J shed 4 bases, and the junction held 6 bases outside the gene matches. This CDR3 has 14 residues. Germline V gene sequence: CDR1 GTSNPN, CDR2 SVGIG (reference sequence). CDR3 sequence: CAWSTGTGRYEQYF. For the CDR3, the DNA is TGTGCCTGGAGTACCGGGACAGGGAGATACGAGCAGTACTTC. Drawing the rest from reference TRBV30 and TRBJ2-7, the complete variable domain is SQTIHQWPATLVQPVGSPLSLECTVEGTSNPNLYWYRQAAGRGLQLLFYSVGIGQISSEVPQNLSASRPQDRQFILSSKKLLLSDSGFYLCAWSTGTGRYEQYFGPGTRLTVT.

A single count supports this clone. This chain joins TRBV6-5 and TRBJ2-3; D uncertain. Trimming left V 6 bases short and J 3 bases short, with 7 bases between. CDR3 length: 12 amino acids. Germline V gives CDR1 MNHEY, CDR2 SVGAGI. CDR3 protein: CASSPGTDTQYF. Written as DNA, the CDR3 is TGTGCCAGCAGCCCCGGGACAGATACGCAGTATTTT.

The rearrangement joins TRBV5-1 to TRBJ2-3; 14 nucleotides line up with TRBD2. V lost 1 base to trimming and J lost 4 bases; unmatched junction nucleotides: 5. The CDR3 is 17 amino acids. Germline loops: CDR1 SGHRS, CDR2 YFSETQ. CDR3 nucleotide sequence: TGCGCCAGCAGCTTGCTGGGACTAGCGGGGGAGTCAGATACGCAGTATTTT. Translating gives CASSLLGLAGESDTQYF.

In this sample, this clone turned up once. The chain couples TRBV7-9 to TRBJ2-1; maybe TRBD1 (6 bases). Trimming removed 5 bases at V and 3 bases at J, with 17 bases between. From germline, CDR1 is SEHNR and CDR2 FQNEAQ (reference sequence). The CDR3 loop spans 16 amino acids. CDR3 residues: CASSTTNRENYNEQFF. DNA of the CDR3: TGTGCCAGCAGCACTACTAACAGGGAGAACTACAATGAGCAGTTCTTC.

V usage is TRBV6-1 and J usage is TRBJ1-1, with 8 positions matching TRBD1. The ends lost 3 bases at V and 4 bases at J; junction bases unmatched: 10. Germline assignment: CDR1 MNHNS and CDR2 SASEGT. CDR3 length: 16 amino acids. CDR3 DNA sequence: TGTGCCAGCAGTGACCCTACAGGGGGGAAGAGCACTGAAGCTTTCTTT. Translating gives CASSDPTGGKSTEAFF.

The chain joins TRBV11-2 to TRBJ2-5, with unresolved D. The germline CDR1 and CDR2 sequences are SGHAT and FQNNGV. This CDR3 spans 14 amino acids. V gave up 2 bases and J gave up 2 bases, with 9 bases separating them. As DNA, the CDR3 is TGTGCCAGCAGCTTATTCGAGGCTCAAGAGACCCAGTACTTC. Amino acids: CASSLFEAQETQYF. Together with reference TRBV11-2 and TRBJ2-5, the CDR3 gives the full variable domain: EAGVAQSPRYKIIEKRQSVAFWCNPISGHATLYWYQQILGQGPKLLIQFQNNGVVDDSQLPKDRFSAERLKGVDSTLKIQPAKLEDSAVYLCASSLFEAQETQYFGPGTRLLVL.

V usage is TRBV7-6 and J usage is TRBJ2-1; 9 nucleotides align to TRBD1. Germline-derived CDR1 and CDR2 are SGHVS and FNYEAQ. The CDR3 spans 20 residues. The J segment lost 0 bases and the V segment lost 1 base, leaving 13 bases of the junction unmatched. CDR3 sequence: CASSLEGQGISPSSYNEQFF. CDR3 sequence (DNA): TGTGCCAGCAGCTTAGAGGGACAGGGTATTTCACCGAGCTCCTACAATGAGCAGTTCTTC.

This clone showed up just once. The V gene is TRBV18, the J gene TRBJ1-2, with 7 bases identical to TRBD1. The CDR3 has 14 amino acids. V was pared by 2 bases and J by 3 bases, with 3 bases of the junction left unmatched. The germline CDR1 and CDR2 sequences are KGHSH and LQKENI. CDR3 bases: TGTGCCAGCTCACCAAAAACAGGGGACTATGGCTACACCTTC. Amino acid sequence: CASSPKTGDYGYTF.

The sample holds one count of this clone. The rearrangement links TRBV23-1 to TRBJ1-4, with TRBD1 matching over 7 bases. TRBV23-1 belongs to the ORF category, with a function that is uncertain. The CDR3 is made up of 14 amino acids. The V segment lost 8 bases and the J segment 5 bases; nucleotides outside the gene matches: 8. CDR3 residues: CASPYRDRNEKLFF. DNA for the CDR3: TGCGCCAGCCCGTACCGGGACAGAAATGAAAAACTGTTTTTT.